The text below deals with one T cell receptor beta chain. Its antigen is not known. At one end, the junction sequence differs from germline, possibly due to a read error. The data belong to a study of cytomegalovirus exposure and HLA in healthy donors. Overall study findings and caveats: In vitro data verified a few CMV-associated chains as specific for CMV antigens.

Primers: 60 Vbeta forward and 13 Jbeta reverse. TCRdb keeps only in-frame clones here, not all; method: immunoSEQ multiplex PCR. The top ten hold approximately 0.24% of the sample, which has roughly 230,000 clones, about 88% seen once. This TCR came from a girl aged 2-15 years in good health and CMV-seronegative. What was sequenced was PBMCs.

Here the CDR3 reads CVSSQYPGQGFKEQYF. For the CDR3, the DNA is TGTGTCAGCAGCCAGTATCCGGGACAGGGGTTTAAGGAGCAGTACTTC. The rearrangement links TRBV4-2 to TRBJ2-7, with TRBD1 identical over 10 bases. CDR3 length: 16 residues. Germline V CDR1 and CDR2: LGHNA, YNFKEQ.